This T cell receptor beta chain derives from a study of a mutant IDH1 vaccine in newly diagnosed glioma. Turning to the study itself: Onset of vaccination occurred 4-6 weeks following radiotherapy alone, or with temozolomide cycles.

Time point defined: week 35, safety follow-up. The content of each vaccine dose was 300 ug of mutant IDH1 20-mer peptide, and topical imiquimod accompanied it. Comment on this clone: The antigen remains undetermined.

Germline CDR1 is LNHDA and CDR2 is SQIVND (reference sequence). The CDR3 extends over 18 amino acids. V shed 5 bases, J shed 0 bases, and the junction held 8 bases outside the gene matches. Method: immunoSEQ multiplex PCR; TCRdb's copy keeps in-frame clones and lacks some. This table has about 32,000 clones, roughly 77% appearing once. This receptor was taken from a young man with glioma. The chain is built from TRBV19 and TRBJ2-6, with TRBD1 matching over 9 bases. The material sequenced was PBMCs, taken from a glioma patient whose treatment included an IDH1 peptide vaccine. CDR3 sequence reads: CASSPPDRGGSGANVLTF. The CDR3 coding sequence is TGTGCCAGTAGTCCACCGGACAGGGGAGGCTCTGGGGCCAACGTCCTGACTTTC.